These 6 T cell receptor beta chains came from one sample sequenced in a study of CD8+ T cells in alopecia areata. cDNA reverse transcribed from extracted RNA served as the sequencing template. The assay was immunoSEQ multiplex PCR, and TCRdb's table has in-frame clones only and misses some. The top ten hold 11% of the sample, which has some 180,000 clones, 53% seen once. As to treatment: oral pan-JAK inhibitor, 5-10 mg twice daily. This sample comprised CD8+ T cells sorted from blood, obtained at week 24, from a patient treated with tofacitinib. These TCRs come from a human donor with alopecia areata.

This chain connects TRBV6-5 to TRBJ1-2; 7 nucleotides line up with TRBD1. V lost 4 bases to trimming and J lost 4 bases; unmatched junction nucleotides: 3. Germline V gene data show CDR1 as MNHEY and CDR2 as SVGAGI. The CDR3 is made up of 13 amino acids. The DNA for the CDR3 is TGTGCCAGCAGTTTCGGGACAGCCTATGGCTACACCTTC. It translates to CASSFGTAYGYTF.

The V and J genes are TRBV7-6 and TRBJ1-6, with TRBD1 as a possible D gene (5 bases). The CDR3 consists of 13 residues. Germline V gene sequence: CDR1 SGHVS, CDR2 FNYEAQ. V lost 5 bases and J 9 bases, leaving 11 bases between the germline ends. The CDR3 DNA sequence: TGTGCCAGCAGCCTGACAGAGGGTTCACCCCTCCACTTT. This gives the protein CASSLTEGSPLHF.

This clone was seen a few times. The chain combines TRBV9 with TRBJ2-5; D could derive from TRBD1 or TRBD2 (5 bases each). Germline assignment: CDR1 SGDLS and CDR2 YYNGEE. The ends were cut back, 2 bases at V and 0 bases at J, with 11 bases in the middle. CDR3 length: 15 residues. The chain's CDR3 is CASSVEGQNQETQYF. As DNA, the CDR3 is TGTGCCAGCAGCGTCGAGGGGCAAAACCAAGAGACCCAGTACTTC. Full variable domain (missing parts from reference TRBV9 and TRBJ2-5): DSGVTQTPKHLITATGQRVTLRCSPRSGDLSVYWYQQSLDQGLQFLIQYYNGEERAKGNILERFSAQQFPDLHSELNLSSLELGDSALYFCASSVEGQNQETQYFGPGTRLLVL.

V usage is TRBV6-6 and J usage is TRBJ1-1, with a weak D call TRBD1 (6 bases). Germline CDR1 is MNHNY and CDR2 is SVGAGI (reference sequence). V lost 5 bases and J lost 7, with 11 bases in between. This CDR3 region has 12 residues. The CDR3 loop is CASSVGGGEAFF. CDR3 bases: TGTGCCAGCAGTGTAGGGGGGGGTGAAGCTTTCTTT.

On this clone: This specimen includes other DNA sequences encoding the same CDR3. CDR3 amino acids: CASSIDGEETQYF. As DNA, the CDR3 is TGTGCCAGTAGTATAGATGGGGAAGAGACCCAGTACTTC. V gene TRBV19 combines with J gene TRBJ2-5, with unresolved D. In germline, CDR1 is LNHDA, CDR2 SQIVND (reference sequence). The CDR3 consists of 13 residues. Trimming left V 0 bases short and J 3 bases short, with 5 bases between.

The gene calls are TRBV27 and TRBJ2-7; 9 bases fit TRBD1. CDR3 length equals 13 residues. Germline V gene sequence: CDR1 MNHEY, CDR2 SMNVEV (reference sequence). V was clipped by 6 bases and J by 7 bases; unmatched bases: 7. The CDR3 sequence is CASRGQGLWEQYF. The CDR3 coding sequence is TGTGCCAGCAGAGGACAGGGGTTGTGGGAGCAGTACTTC.